The clone carrying this T cell receptor (beta chain) appeared a few times. This record belongs to a study of blood T cell repertoires in COVID-19. Background on the study: The samples span acute and convalescent COVID-19 from the United States, Italy and Spain. T cells, B-cell-depleted T cells, or PBMCs provided the cDNA or gDNA that served as material.

Participants' reported clinical history set cohort assignment. Two negative PCRs, clearance, or symptom resolution were required of recovered Cohort 3 donors. Clones were sequenced by immunoSEQ multiplex PCR, and TCRdb holds only the in-frame ones, with some missing. The repertoire holds 330,000 or so clones, with roughly 90% as singletons. Per germline, CDR1 SGHTA and CDR2 FQGNSA. This CDR3 region has 15 residues. With 5 bases clipped from V and 7 bases from J, the junction kept 10 bases outside the gene matches. This chain connects TRBV7-2 to TRBJ2-7, with TRBD2 matching 11 bases. The receptor was isolated from a woman in her twenties or thirties who had recovered from COVID-19. Specimen: PBMCs or T cells enriched from blood (not recorded which). CDR3 residues: CASSLIAGGPGEQYF. The CDR3, as DNA: TGTGCCAGCAGCCTGATAGCGGGAGGGCCGGGAGAGCAGTACTTC.